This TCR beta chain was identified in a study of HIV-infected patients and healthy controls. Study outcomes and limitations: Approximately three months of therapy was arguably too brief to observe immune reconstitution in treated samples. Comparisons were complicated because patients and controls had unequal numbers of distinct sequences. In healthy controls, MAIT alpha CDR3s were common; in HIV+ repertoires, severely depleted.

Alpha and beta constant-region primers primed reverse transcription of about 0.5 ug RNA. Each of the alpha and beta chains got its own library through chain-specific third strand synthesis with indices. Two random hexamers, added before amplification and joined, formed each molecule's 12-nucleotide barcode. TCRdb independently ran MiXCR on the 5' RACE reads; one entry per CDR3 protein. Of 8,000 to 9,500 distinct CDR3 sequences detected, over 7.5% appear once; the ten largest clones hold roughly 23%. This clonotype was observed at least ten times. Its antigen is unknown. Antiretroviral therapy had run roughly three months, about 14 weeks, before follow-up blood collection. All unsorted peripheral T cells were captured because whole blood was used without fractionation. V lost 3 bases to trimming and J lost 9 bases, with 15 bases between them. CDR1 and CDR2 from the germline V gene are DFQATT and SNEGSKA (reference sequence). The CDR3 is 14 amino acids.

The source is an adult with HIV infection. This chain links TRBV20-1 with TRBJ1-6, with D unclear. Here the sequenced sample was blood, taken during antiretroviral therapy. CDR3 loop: CSASGSRRFSPLHF. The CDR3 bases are TGCAGTGCTAGTGGCAGCCGCCGATTTTCACCCCTCCACTTT.